These 20 T cell receptor beta chains share one sample of origin, sequenced in a study of blood T cell repertoires in COVID-19. Sequenced by immunoSEQ multiplex PCR; TCRdb stores in-frame clones only, minus some. In the table there are around 180,000 clones, approximately 81% of which are singletons. What was sequenced was peripheral blood. Receptors originate from a woman of 80 years or more with active or convalescent COVID-19.

The chain combines TRBV10-1 with TRBJ2-1; 11 nucleotides align to TRBD2. CDR3 length: 17 residues. CDR1 and CDR2 (germline): WNHNN, SYGVQD (reference sequence). J lost 8 bases, V lost 4 bases, and 13 bases had no gene match. The DNA for the CDR3 is TGCGCCAGCAGTGCAGGTCTAGCGGGAGGTCACGTCGATGAGCAGTTCTTC. The encoded protein is CASSAGLAGGHVDEQFF.

The sample holds a few counts of this clone. The chain uses TRBV3-1 (or the pseudogene TRBV3-2) and TRBJ2-1; D not certain. Germline CDR1 is LGHDT and CDR2 is YNNKEL (reference sequence). Trimming took 1 base from V and 2 from J, leaving 12 bases between them. This CDR3 is built from 16 residues. This chain's CDR3 is CASSQGPALPYNEQFF. CDR3 nucleotides: TGTGCCAGCAGCCAAGGGCCAGCACTACCCTACAATGAGCAGTTCTTC.

Only a few counts were recorded for this clone. The V and J genes are TRBV7-8 and TRBJ1-3; 8 bases map to TRBD1. Germline V gives CDR1 SGHVS, CDR2 FQNEAQ. Trimming took 8 bases from V and 0 from J; bases not matched to a gene: 3. The CDR3 is 14 residues long. CDR3 amino acids: CASFTGGSGNTIYF. DNA of the CDR3: TGTGCCAGCTTCACAGGGGGCTCTGGAAACACCATATATTTT.

This chain connects TRBV18 to TRBJ1-3, with a possible D match to TRBD1 (5 bases). In germline, CDR1 is KGHSH, CDR2 LQKENI. V lost 7 bases, J lost 2 bases, and 18 bases lay in between. This CDR3 comprises 16 residues. The CDR3, as DNA: TGTGCCAGCTTCTTTGGACATAATAACCCTGGAAACACCATATATTTT. Residues: CASFFGHNNPGNTIYF.

This clone was seen only once. This chain uses TRBV27 with TRBJ2-5; D is ambiguous. V lost 4 bases to trimming and J lost 2 bases, with 11 bases between them. The CDR3 extends over 14 amino acids. Germline V gene lookup returns CDR1 MNHEY and CDR2 SMNVEV (reference sequence). In DNA, the CDR3 is TGTGCCAGCAGTTGGGTTCAGGATCAAGAGACCCAGTACTTC. Encoded protein: CASSWVQDQETQYF.

This chain uses TRBV28 with TRBJ1-1; D is unclear. This CDR3 comprises 13 residues. V was cut by 7 bases and J by 6 bases, with 15 bases left in between. Germline assignment: CDR1 MDHEN and CDR2 SYDVKM. CDR3 bases: TGTGCCAGCATCCAGGCGGGTTACGCTGAAGCTTTCTTT. Its translation is CASIQAGYAEAFF.

J is TRBJ1-1 and V is TRBV9, with D perhaps TRBD1 (5 bases). The germline gives CDR1 SGDLS, CDR2 YYNGEE. The CDR3 totals 13 residues. V was shortened by 4 bases and J by 11 bases, with 18 bases between the two germline ends. As DNA, the CDR3 is TGTGCCAGCAGCCCCTCCCCAGGGCTGCGGGCTTTCTTT. It specifies CASSPSPGLRAFF.

CDR3 nucleotide sequence: TGTGCCAGCAGCTCTGGGACAGGACCTACCTACGAGCAGTACTTC. It specifies CASSSGTGPTYEQYF. The chain recombines TRBV7-7 with TRBJ2-7, with 8 bases identical to TRBD1. Unmatched junction bases numbered 7, after V lost 4 bases and J lost 2 bases. The CDR3 has 15 residues. Per germline, CDR1 SSHAT and CDR2 FNYEAQ (reference sequence).

This clone has just a few counts. The CDR3 DNA is TGTGCCAGCAGCTCCGCAATTTGGGCGGGGGAGACCCAGTACTTC. Translation gives CASSSAIWAGETQYF. The chain couples TRBV9 to TRBJ2-5; D perhaps matches TRBD2 (6 bases). The CDR3 loop spans 15 amino acids. CDR1 is SGDLS, CDR2 YYNGEE, per germline. The V gene lost 4 bases and the J gene lost 5 bases, with 18 bases spanning the gap.

V is TRBV6-4 and J is TRBJ2-2; D is unresolved. Deletions cut 0 bases from V and 4 bases from J, with 6 bases between. The CDR3 runs 14 residues. Germline V CDR1 and CDR2: MRHNA, SNTAGT. CDR3 DNA sequence: TGTGCCAGCAGTGACTCAACAGCCACCGGGGAGCTGTTTTTT. It translates to CASSDSTATGELFF.

The chain has TRBV14 and TRBJ1-2; D is uncertain. The germline V and J ends were trimmed by 4 bases and 6 bases, with 12 bases remaining between them. The CDR3 contains 13 residues. Germline-derived CDR1 and CDR2 are SGHDN and FVKESK. This chain's CDR3 is CASSPLMGNGYTF. In DNA form, the CDR3 reads TGTGCCAGCAGCCCCCTAATGGGCAATGGCTACACCTTC.

The chain employs TRBV15 and TRBJ2-7; TRBD1 matches 9 bases. CDR3 length: 14 residues. V gave up 5 bases and J gave up 1 base; unmatched junction bases: 3. CDR1 is LNHNV, CDR2 YYDKDF, per germline (reference sequence). CDR3 sequence: CATSGTGPSYEQYF. CDR3 bases: TGTGCCACCAGCGGGACAGGGCCTTCCTACGAGCAGTACTTC.

For this clone: The identical CDR3 is also encoded by other nucleotide sequences in the sample. The V gene is TRBV9, the J gene TRBJ1-2, with 7 bases matching TRBD1. Germline-derived CDR1 and CDR2 are SGDLS and YYNGEE. Trimming removed 0 bases from V and 2 bases from J; junction bases left unmatched: 1. The length of the CDR3 is 14 residues. CDR3 nucleotides: TGTGCCAGCAGCGTAGGACAGGGAAACTATGGCTACACCTTC. Its translation: CASSVGQGNYGYTF. The variable domain in full, completed from reference TRBV9 and TRBJ1-2, reads DSGVTQTPKHLITATGQRVTLRCSPRSGDLSVYWYQQSLDQGLQFLIQYYNGEERAKGNILERFSAQQFPDLHSELNLSSLELGDSALYFCASSVGQGNYGYTFGSGTRLTVV.

The V call is TRBV4-2, the J call TRBJ1-2; the D gene is possibly TRBD1 (5 bases). The CDR3 extends over 14 amino acids. V lost 0 bases and J lost 8, with 13 bases in between. The V gene's germline CDR1 is LGHNA and CDR2 YNFKEQ. CDR3 sequence: CASSQEVSGVGYTF. CDR3 bases: TGTGCCAGCAGCCAAGAGGTATCGGGGGTGGGCTACACCTTC.

The chain links TRBV2 to TRBJ2-5; D remains unclear. With 5 bases removed from V and 2 bases from J, the gap between germline ends came to 6 bases. The CDR3 is 12 amino acids. The germline CDR1 and CDR2 sequences are SNHLY and FYNNEI. Written as DNA, the CDR3 is TGTGCCAGCAGTCTAGGACAAGAGACCCAGTACTTC. Translation gives CASSLGQETQYF.

The rearrangement uses TRBV14 and TRBJ2-3; 7 bases are a match to TRBD2. J was trimmed by 4 bases and V by 3 bases; bases with no gene match: 16. This CDR3 has 18 amino acids. Germline V CDR1 and CDR2: SGHDN, FVKESK. This CDR3 reads CASSQRAFTSALPDTQYF. The CDR3 nucleotides are TGTGCCAGCAGCCAGCGTGCCTTCACTAGCGCACTACCAGATACGCAGTATTTT.

The V gene is TRBV11-3, the J gene TRBJ2-7; tentative D call: TRBD2 (5 bases). Per germline, CDR1 SGHNT and CDR2 YENEEA. The CDR3 has 14 residues. Trimming took off 5 bases at V and 5 bases at J, with 16 bases between the two ends. The chain's CDR3 is CASSPGREYHEQYF. In DNA, the CDR3 is TGTGCCAGCAGCCCTGGAAGGGAGTACCACGAGCAGTACTTC.

The genes are TRBV10-3 and TRBJ1-6; the match to TRBD1 covers 8 bases. The germline CDR1 and CDR2 sequences are ENHRY and SYGVKD. CDR3 length: 15 amino acids. With V trimmed by 2 bases and J by 10 bases, 7 bases remained unmatched. The CDR3 sequence: CAISEAGGMGSPLHF. CDR3 bases: TGTGCCATCAGTGAGGCAGGGGGCATGGGATCACCCCTCCACTTT.

The chain links TRBV10-3 to TRBJ2-3, with 12 positions matching TRBD2. V lost 6 bases and J lost 0; bases outside the gene matches: 4. Germline CDR1 ENHRY, CDR2 SYGVKD. The CDR3 is 16 residues long. The CDR3 spells CAISRLAGVSTDTQYF. The CDR3 nucleotides read TGTGCCATCAGCCGACTAGCGGGAGTGAGCACAGATACGCAGTATTTT.

The chain uses TRBV6-6 and TRBJ2-3, with TRBD1 identical over 8 bases. Germline CDR1 MNHNY, CDR2 SVGAGI (reference sequence). V gave up 4 bases and J gave up 5 bases; unmatched junction bases: 5. This CDR3 comprises 14 residues. DNA for the CDR3: TGTGCCAGCAGTTTGGACAGGGCTCTAGATACGCAGTATTTT. Its protein product is CASSLDRALDTQYF.